The present TCR beta chain was sequenced within a study of blood T cell repertoires in COVID-19. On the study more broadly: Researchers got acute and convalescent COVID-19 samples from the United States, Italy and Spain. Sample material is recorded as cDNA or gDNA derived from T cells, B-cell-depleted T cells, or PBMCs.

The V segment lost 5 bases and the J segment 0 bases; nucleotides outside the gene matches: 6. Looked up from germline, CDR1 is SGHVS and CDR2 is FNYEAQ. This CDR3 has 15 amino acids. In the study's own analysis: Researchers report that nucleated cell counts were estimated from reference gene primer amplification. The repertoire was sequenced with immunoSEQ multiplex PCR; TCRdb's copy has only in-frame clones and lacks some. V and J calls and clone size are those listed in that table; D and trimming were worked out from the DNA. The top ten hold approximately 9.6% of the sample, which has fewer than 50,000 clones, roughly 91% seen once.

The rearrangement joins TRBV7-6 to TRBJ1-1; TRBD1 aligns across 7 bases. The clonotype originates from a man in his fifties with active COVID-19. Sequencing input: peripheral blood. In nucleotides, the CDR3 is TGTGCCAGCAGCCTTTCCGGGACAGTGAACACTGAAGCTTTCTTT. It translates to CASSLSGTVNTEAFF.